Below, 23 T cell receptor beta chains from the same sample are listed, as sequenced in a study of blood T cells in healthy people across ages. A second PCR of 7 to 11 cycles used a sample-barcoded 5' primer and a J-beta primer mix. MiXCR was run by TCRdb on the 5' RACE reads, yielding one entry per CDR3 protein. The repertoire includes 600,000 to 850,000 distinct CDR3 sequences, 20% to 30% of them detected once, and 9.4% sits in the top ten. Another study also made use of these data, one on T cells of mothers and their children.

The sequencing input was blood. These receptors were obtained from a boy under 18 in good health.

The V gene is TRBV2, the J gene TRBJ2-7, with D perhaps being TRBD1 or TRBD2 (5 bases each). There are 13 residues in the CDR3. Germline V CDR1 and CDR2: SNHLY, FYNNEI. Deletions cut 3 bases from V and 2 bases from J, with 8 bases between. CDR3 sequence: CASSDEGPYEQYF. In DNA, the CDR3 is TGTGCCAGCAGTGATGAGGGACCCTACGAGCAGTACTTC.

CDR3 sequence reads: CASSTTSGGNTGELFF. The DNA of the CDR3 is TGCGCCAGCAGTACGACTAGCGGGGGGAACACCGGGGAGCTGTTTTTT. V is TRBV5-1 and J is TRBJ2-2, with TRBD2 identical over 12 bases. Trimming removed 5 bases from V and 1 base from J; junction bases left unmatched: 3. The CDR3 has 16 amino acids. Germline V gives CDR1 SGHRS, CDR2 YFSETQ. Supplemented by reference TRBV5-1 and TRBJ2-2, the full variable domain reads KAGVTQTPRYLIKTRGQQVTLSCSPISGHRSVSWYQQTPGQGLQFLFEYFSETQRNKGNFPGRFSGRQFSNSRSEMNVSTLELGDSALYLCASSTTSGGNTGELFFGEGSRLTVL.

This chain's CDR3 is CASSGSGDIPYEQYF. The CDR3 DNA reads as TGTGCCAGCAGCGGATCAGGGGATATCCCCTACGAGCAGTACTTC. The rearrangement joins TRBV9 to TRBJ2-7; TRBD1 is a possible D gene (6 bases). Between the trimmed V and J ends, which lost 3 bases and 2 bases, there was a span of 15 bases. CDR3 size: 15 residues. Germline CDR1 reads SGDLS; CDR2 reads YYNGEE.

In this sample, this clonotype turned up a few times. V gene TRBV20-1 combines with J gene TRBJ2-7; a weak D match, TRBD2 (5 bases). Between the trimmed V and J ends, which lost 1 base and 5 bases, there was a span of 18 bases. CDR1 is DFQATT and CDR2 is SNEGSKA in the germline V gene (reference sequence). There are 15 residues in the CDR3. CDR3 protein: CSARATAASQDEQYF. The CDR3 DNA is TGCAGTGCTAGAGCCACAGCGGCTTCGCAAGACGAGCAGTACTTC.

This chain connects TRBV7-2 to TRBJ2-5; perhaps TRBD1 as D (6 bases). Germline CDR1 reads SGHTA; CDR2 reads FQGNSA. V dropped 3 bases and J dropped 5 bases, with 13 bases sitting between them. The length of the CDR3 is 14 residues. The CDR3 DNA is TGTGCCAGCAGCTTGCTGGGGGCCGGGGAGACCCAGTACTTC. Translating gives CASSLLGAGETQYF.

V usage is TRBV29-1 and J usage is TRBJ2-7; tentatively, D is TRBD2 (6 bases). The V gene lost 7 bases and the J gene lost 0 bases, with 16 bases spanning the gap. Germline values: CDR1 SQVTM, CDR2 ANQGSEA. The CDR3 spans 14 residues. The CDR3 region has the DNA TGCAGCGCGATGGGACTCCAAAGCTCCTACGAGCAGTACTTC. Translating it yields CSAMGLQSSYEQYF.

The genes are TRBV7-2 and TRBJ2-1; D remains ambiguous. The CDR3 covers 13 residues. Germline CDR1 is SGHTA and CDR2 is FQGNSA. V lost 1 base and J 9 bases, leaving 10 bases between the germline ends. Written as DNA, the CDR3 is TGTGCCAGCAGCTTAGGACAAGTACTTGAGCAGTTCTTC. This translates into CASSLGQVLEQFF.

This clonotype was counted only a few times. One end of the junction varies from germline; a read error may be responsible. The chain recombines TRBV7-7 with TRBJ2-5; 7 nucleotides line up with TRBD2. Per germline, CDR1 SSHAT and CDR2 FNYEAQ (reference sequence). This CDR3 region has 15 residues. Written as DNA, the CDR3 is TGTGCTAGCAGCCCGCTAGCGGTAGGCTGGGAGACCCAGTACTTC. Amino acids: CASSPLAVGWETQYF.

The chain employs TRBV20-1 and TRBJ2-7; 10 nucleotides match TRBD2. V lost 0 bases and J lost 7; bases outside the gene matches: 9. Germline V gene lookup returns CDR1 DFQATT and CDR2 SNEGSKA (reference sequence). The CDR3 has 15 residues. CDR3 region: CSARDLLAGAGEQYF. As DNA, the CDR3 is TGCAGTGCTAGAGATCTCCTAGCGGGAGCGGGGGAGCAGTACTTC.

This clonotype turned up a few times. This chain joins TRBV4-2 and TRBJ2-3; 8 bases align to TRBD2. Germline lookup yields CDR1 LGHNA and CDR2 YNFKEQ. The CDR3 has 15 amino acids. V trimming: 2 bases; J trimming: 0 bases; junction bases outside the gene matches: 1. The CDR3 DNA is TGTGCCAGCAGCCAACCTAGCGGGAGCACAGATACGCAGTATTTT. This encodes CASSQPSGSTDTQYF.

The chain is built from TRBV5-1 and TRBJ2-2; D gene uncertain. V gave up 2 bases and J gave up 7 bases, with 12 bases separating them. Germline-derived CDR1 and CDR2 are SGHRS and YFSETQ. This CDR3 has 14 residues. CDR3: CASSFGSVGGELFF. In DNA form, the CDR3 reads TGCGCCAGCAGCTTCGGCTCCGTGGGCGGGGAGCTGTTTTTT.

The chain recombines TRBV13 with TRBJ2-1; 9 nucleotides line up with TRBD2. Germline CDR1 PRHDT, CDR2 FYEKMQ (reference sequence). Losses at the gene ends were 6 bases for V and 2 bases for J; bases not matched to a gene: 17. The CDR3 consists of 19 residues. The CDR3 loop reads CASRRLGLSSGTTYNEQFF. CDR3 DNA: TGTGCCAGCAGACGCCTTGGACTATCTAGCGGGACCACCTACAATGAGCAGTTCTTC.

This chain uses TRBV18 with TRBJ2-1; tentatively, D is TRBD2 (6 bases). CDR3 size: 15 residues. Germline V CDR1 and CDR2: KGHSH, LQKENI. V was clipped by 2 bases and J by 4 bases, with 12 bases between them. CDR3 in amino acids: CASSPIQRAYNEQFF. The CDR3 coding sequence is TGTGCCAGCTCACCAATCCAGCGGGCATACAATGAGCAGTTCTTC.

In this sample, this clonotype turned up a few times. The chain links TRBV4-1 to TRBJ1-1; TRBD1 matches 8 bases. Germline loops: CDR1 MGHRA, CDR2 YSYEKL. The CDR3 has 18 residues. J gave up 1 base and V 0 bases, and 10 bases lay outside the gene matches. CDR3 sequence reads: CASSQDLWGTGWNTEAFF. Here the CDR3 DNA reads TGCGCCAGCAGCCAAGATCTTTGGGGGACAGGATGGAACACTGAAGCTTTCTTT.

This clonotype was observed a handful of times. V is TRBV25-1 and J is TRBJ1-2, with D possibly TRBD1 on 5 matching bases. The CDR3 totals 13 residues. Deletions cut 3 bases from V and 4 bases from J, with 9 bases between. Germline V gene lookup returns CDR1 MGHDK and CDR2 SYGVNS. The chain's CDR3 is CASSEGGIYGYTF. The CDR3 DNA follows: TGTGCCAGCAGTGAGGGGGGAATCTATGGCTACACCTTC.

The DNA of the CDR3 is TGCGCCAGCAGCTGCGGGGGGGAAGAGACCCAGTACTTC. Protein sequence: CASSCGGEETQYF. The chain carries TRBV5-1 and TRBJ2-5, with TRBD2 matching 9 bases. The J segment lost 3 bases and the V segment lost 3 bases, leaving 0 bases of the junction unmatched. Germline assignment: CDR1 SGHRS and CDR2 YFSETQ. The CDR3 sequence is 13 residues long.

The V call is TRBV7-2, the J call TRBJ1-2; D unresolved. This CDR3 has 15 amino acids. The germline V gene has CDR1 SGHTA and CDR2 FQGNSA. V lost 3 bases and J 1 base, leaving 12 bases between the germline ends. The CDR3, as DNA: TGTGCCAGCAGCTTCCTCCCAGGAGATAACTATGGCTACACCTTC. Its translation is CASSFLPGDNYGYTF.

V and J are TRBV20-1 and TRBJ2-1; 11 bases map to TRBD2. V shed 2 bases, J shed 8 bases, and the junction held 5 bases outside the gene matches. The CDR3 runs 14 residues. CDR1 is DFQATT, CDR2 SNEGSKA, per germline (reference sequence). CDR3 bases: TGCAGTGCTAGAACTAGCGGGAGTAGTGATGAGCAGTTCTTC. Its protein is CSARTSGSSDEQFF.

This clonotype has a handful of counts. The V and J genes are TRBV19 and TRBJ2-7, with D possibly being TRBD1 or TRBD2 (5 bases each). Looked up from germline, CDR1 is LNHDA and CDR2 is SQIVND (reference sequence). The V and J ends lost 3 bases and 5 bases respectively, with 14 bases between them. There are 14 residues in the CDR3. For the CDR3, the DNA is TGTGCCAGTAGTATGGGAGCCGGGACCCACGAGCAGTACTTC. It specifies CASSMGAGTHEQYF.

The rearrangement links TRBV5-1 to TRBJ2-1, with D unresolved. The end of the DNA fits TRBJ2-7 better, so the J call may be wrong. Germline V gives CDR1 SGHRS, CDR2 YFSETQ. This CDR3 has 11 amino acids. The CDR3 region is CASSSQHEQYF. As DNA, the CDR3 is TGCGCCAGCAGCTCCCAGCACGAGCAGTACTTC.

In this sample, this clonotype turned up a few times. The rearrangement uses TRBV4-1 and TRBJ2-1, with 12 bases that match TRBD2. The V gene's germline CDR1 is MGHRA and CDR2 YSYEKL. V was pared by 4 bases and J by 8 bases, with 6 bases of the junction left unmatched. The CDR3 extends over 15 amino acids. The CDR3 reads CASSPWTSGTDEQFF. In DNA, the CDR3 is TGCGCCAGCAGCCCTTGGACTAGCGGGACCGATGAGCAGTTCTTC.

V is TRBV20-1 and J is TRBJ2-5; unclear D gene. The V and J ends lost 5 bases and 7 bases respectively, with 8 bases between them. The CDR3 runs 10 residues. Germline CDR1 DFQATT, CDR2 SNEGSKA (reference sequence). The CDR3 sequence is CSASDGTQYF. CDR3 bases: TGCAGTGCTTCCGATGGGACCCAGTACTTC.

A few counts support this clonotype. V is TRBV7-2 and J is TRBJ2-5, with a tentative D call TRBD1 (5 bases). Trimming removed 1 base from V and 4 bases from J, with 13 bases in between. The CDR3 totals 15 residues. Looked up from germline, CDR1 is SGHTA and CDR2 is FQGNSA. The CDR3 spells CASSLEGAARETQYF. The CDR3 DNA sequence: TGTGCCAGCAGCTTAGAAGGGGCGGCACGAGAGACCCAGTACTTC.